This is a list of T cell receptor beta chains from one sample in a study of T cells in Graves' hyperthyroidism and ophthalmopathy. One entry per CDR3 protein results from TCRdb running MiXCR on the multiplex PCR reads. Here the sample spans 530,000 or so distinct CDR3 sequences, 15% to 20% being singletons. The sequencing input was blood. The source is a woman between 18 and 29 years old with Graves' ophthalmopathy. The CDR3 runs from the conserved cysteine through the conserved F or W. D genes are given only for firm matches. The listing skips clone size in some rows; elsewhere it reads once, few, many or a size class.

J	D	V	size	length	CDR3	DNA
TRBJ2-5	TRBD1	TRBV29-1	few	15	CSVEQTGFGKETQYF	TGCAGCGTTGAACAGACAGGGTTCGGTAAAGAGACCCAGTACTTC
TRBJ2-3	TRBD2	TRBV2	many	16	CASSAGVAGASDTQYF	TGTGCCAGCAGCGCGGGGGTAGCGGGAGCCTCTGATACGCAGTATTTT
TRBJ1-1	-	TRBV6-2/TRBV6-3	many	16	CASSYPGGGVNTEAFF	TGTGCCAGCAGTTACCCCGGGGGCGGCGTGAACACTGAAGCTTTCTTT
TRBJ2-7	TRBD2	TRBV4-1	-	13	CASSGRTRYEQYF	TGCGCCAGCAGCGGCCGGACTAGATACGAGCAGTACTTC
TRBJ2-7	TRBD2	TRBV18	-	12	CASSPGRDEQYF	TGTGCCAGCTCACCAGGGAGGGACGAGCAGTACTTC
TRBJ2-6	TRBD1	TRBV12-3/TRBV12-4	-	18	CASSPKRTGGYGANVLTF	TGTGCCAGCAGTCCCAAACGGACAGGGGGCTATGGGGCCAACGTCCTGACTTTC
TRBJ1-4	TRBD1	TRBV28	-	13	CATGDREIEKLFF	TGTGCCACCGGGGACAGGGAAATTGAAAAACTGTTTTTT
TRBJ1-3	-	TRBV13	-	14	CASNIRGSGNTIYF	TGTGCCAGCAACATCAGGGGATCTGGAAACACCATATATTTT
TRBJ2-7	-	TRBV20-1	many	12	CSARVVGYEQYF	TGCAGTGCTAGGGTGGTGGGCTACGAGCAGTACTTC
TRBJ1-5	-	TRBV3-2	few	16	CASSQGEGQTHQPQHF	TGTGCCAGCAGCCAAGGAGAAGGGCAAACCCATCAGCCCCAGCATTTT
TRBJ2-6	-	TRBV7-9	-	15	CASSLPPSGANVLTF	TGTGCCAGCAGCTTACCCCCTTCAGGGGCCAACGTCCTGACTTTC
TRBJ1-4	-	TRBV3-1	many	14	CASSQVGEDEKLFF	TGTGCCAGCAGCCAAGTAGGGGAGGATGAAAAACTGTTTTTT
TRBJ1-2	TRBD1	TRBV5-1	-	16	CASSLAGTGGAFGYTF	TGCGCCAGCAGCTTGGCCGGGACAGGGGGCGCGTTTGGCTACACCTTC
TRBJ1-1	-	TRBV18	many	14	CASSPSGAGTEAFF	TGTGCCAGCTCACCTTCCGGGGCTGGGACTGAAGCTTTCTTT
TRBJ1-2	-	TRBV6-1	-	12	CASRPTVYGYTF	TGTGCCAGCAGGCCGACCGTCTATGGCTACACCTTC
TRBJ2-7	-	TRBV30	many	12	CAWSRGPYEQYF	TGTGCCTGGAGCAGGGGTCCCTACGAGCAGTACTTC
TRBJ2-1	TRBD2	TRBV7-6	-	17	CASSLARVGGAWNEQFF	TGTGCCAGCAGCTTAGCGCGGGTCGGGGGGGCTTGGAATGAGCAGTTCTTC
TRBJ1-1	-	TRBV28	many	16	CASSTAGARMNTEAFF	TGTGCCAGCAGTACCGCTGGGGCGCGAATGAACACTGAAGCTTTCTTT
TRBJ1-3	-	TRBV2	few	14	CASRTDLSGNTIYF	TGTGCCAGCAGGACTGACCTCTCTGGAAACACCATATATTTT
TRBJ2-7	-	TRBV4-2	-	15	CASSQDHSEGYEQYF	TGTGCCAGCAGCCAAGATCACAGCGAGGGCTACGAGCAGTACTTC
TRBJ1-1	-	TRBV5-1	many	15	CASSPEQSARTEAFF	TGCGCCAGCAGCCCCGAACAAAGTGCACGGACTGAAGCTTTCTTT
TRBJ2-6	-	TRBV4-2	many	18	CASSDRDPRSSGANVLTF	TGTGCCAGCAGCGACCGGGACCCTAGATCCTCTGGGGCCAACGTCCTGACTTTC
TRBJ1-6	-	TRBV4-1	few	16	CASSPFGQLYNSPLHF	TGCGCCAGCAGCCCCTTTGGACAACTCTATAATTCACCCCTCCACTTT
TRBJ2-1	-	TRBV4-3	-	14	CASSQGPLTNEQFF	TGCGCCAGCAGCCAAGGCCCACTTACTAATGAGCAGTTCTTC
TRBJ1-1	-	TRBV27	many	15	CASSLSRRGNTEAFF	TGTGCCAGCAGTTTATCAAGGAGGGGGAACACTGAAGCTTTCTTT
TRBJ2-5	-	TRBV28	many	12	CASSTGMGTQYF	TGTGCCAGCAGCACGGGAATGGGGACCCAGTACTTC
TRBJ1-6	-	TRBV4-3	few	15	CASSQDPSGNSPLHF	TGCGCCAGCAGCCAAGACCCCTCAGGGAATTCACCCCTCCACTTT
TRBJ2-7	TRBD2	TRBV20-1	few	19	CSARDSGTSGDTSSYEQYF	TGCAGTGCTAGAGACTCCGGGACTAGCGGGGATACCAGCTCCTACGAGCAGTACTTC
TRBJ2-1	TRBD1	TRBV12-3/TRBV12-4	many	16	CASSGSSGGSYNEQFF	TGTGCCAGCAGCGGTTCTTCAGGGGGCTCCTACAATGAGCAGTTCTTC
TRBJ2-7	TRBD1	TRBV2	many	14	CASSTGGNSYEQYF	TGTGCCAGCAGTACAGGGGGGAACTCCTACGAGCAGTACTTC
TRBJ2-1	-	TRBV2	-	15	CASSEAQTSGNEQFF	TGTGCCAGCAGTGAAGCACAGACTAGTGGGAATGAGCAGTTCTTC
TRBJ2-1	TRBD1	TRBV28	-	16	CASSSPGQGIHNEQFF	TGTGCCAGCAGTTCCCCGGGACAGGGGATCCACAATGAGCAGTTCTTC
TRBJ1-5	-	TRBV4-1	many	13	CASSQRPDQPQHF	TGCGCCAGCAGCCAACGCCCCGATCAGCCCCAGCATTTT
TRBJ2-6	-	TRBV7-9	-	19	CASAGGIFHRASGANVLTF	TGTGCCAGCGCCGGGGGAATCTTCCACAGGGCATCTGGGGCCAACGTCCTGACTTTC
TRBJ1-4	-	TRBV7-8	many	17	CASSPRVRQPTNEKLFF	TGTGCCAGCAGCCCCCGCGTCCGACAGCCAACTAATGAAAAACTGTTTTTT
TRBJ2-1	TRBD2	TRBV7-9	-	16	CASSTTGGADYNEQFF	TGTGCCAGCAGCACCACCGGGGGGGCTGATTACAATGAGCAGTTCTTC
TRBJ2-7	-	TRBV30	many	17	CAWASGRQVPGSYEQYF	TGTGCCTGGGCTTCAGGGAGGCAGGTCCCCGGGTCCTACGAGCAGTACTTC
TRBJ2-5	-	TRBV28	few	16	CASSSLRDTDQETQYF	TGTGCCAGCAGTTCACTAAGGGATACCGACCAAGAGACCCAGTACTTC
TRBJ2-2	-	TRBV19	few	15	CASSIVGGNTGELFF	TGTGCCAGTAGTATAGTAGGGGGTAACACCGGGGAGCTGTTTTTT
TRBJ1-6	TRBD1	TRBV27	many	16	CASSSLQGAPLGPLHF	TGTGCCAGCAGTTCGTTACAGGGGGCTCCGTTGGGGCCCCTCCACTTT
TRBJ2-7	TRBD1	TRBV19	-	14	CASSAGTGLYEQYF	TGTGCCAGTAGTGCCGGGACAGGGCTCTACGAGCAGTACTTC
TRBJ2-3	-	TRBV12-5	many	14	CASGLSGHTDTQYF	TGTGCTAGTGGTTTGTCGGGGCACACAGATACGCAGTATTTT
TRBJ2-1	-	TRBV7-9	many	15	CASSYDLGNVDEQFF	TGTGCCAGCAGCTATGACCTAGGGAATGTCGATGAGCAGTTCTTC
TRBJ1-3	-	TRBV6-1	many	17	CASSEAAGRSSGNTIYF	TGTGCCAGCAGTGAAGCCGCCGGCCGTAGCTCTGGAAACACCATATATTTT
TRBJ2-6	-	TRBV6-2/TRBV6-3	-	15	CASSYKVSGANVLTF	TGTGCCAGCAGTTATAAGGTCTCTGGGGCCAACGTCCTGACTTTC
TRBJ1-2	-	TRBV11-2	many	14	CASSLWTRNYGYTF	TGTGCCAGCAGCTTGTGGACACGAAACTATGGCTACACCTTC
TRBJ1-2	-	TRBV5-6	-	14	CASSLVAGGYGYTF	TGTGCCAGCAGCTTGGTTGCAGGAGGCTATGGCTACACCTTC
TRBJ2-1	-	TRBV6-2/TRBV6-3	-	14	CASKDREGGNEQFF	TGTGCCAGCAAGGACAGAGAAGGGGGCAATGAGCAGTTCTTC
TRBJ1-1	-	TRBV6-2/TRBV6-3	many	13	CASRSGTPVGAFF	TGTGCCAGCAGATCCGGGACCCCAGTTGGAGCTTTCTTT
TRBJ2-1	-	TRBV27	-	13	CASSLFIRDEQFF	TGTGCCAGCAGTTTATTTATACGGGATGAGCAGTTCTTC
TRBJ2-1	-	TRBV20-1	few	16	CSARAMRRGPSNEQFF	TGCAGTGCTAGAGCCATGAGGAGGGGGCCGAGCAATGAGCAGTTCTTC
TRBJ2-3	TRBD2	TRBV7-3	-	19	CASSFPPLGLADPADTQYF	TGTGCCAGCAGCTTTCCCCCTTTGGGACTAGCGGACCCGGCGGATACGCAGTATTTT
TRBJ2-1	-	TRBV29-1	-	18	CSVRNPTLTAGSYNEQFF	TGCAGCGTTCGAAACCCTACTTTGACAGCTGGCTCCTACAATGAGCAGTTCTTC
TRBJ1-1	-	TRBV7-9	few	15	CASSLDTGWGTEAFF	TGTGCCAGCAGCTTAGATACAGGGTGGGGAACTGAAGCTTTCTTT
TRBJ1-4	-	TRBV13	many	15	CASSDLGGRNEKLFF	TGTGCCAGCAGTGATTTAGGGGGGCGAAATGAAAAACTGTTTTTT
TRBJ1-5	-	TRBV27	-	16	CASSSRQEVNNQPQHF	TGTGCCAGCAGTAGCAGACAGGAAGTAAACAATCAGCCCCAGCATTTT
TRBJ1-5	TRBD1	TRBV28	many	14	CASIPGQFNQPQHF	TGTGCCAGCATCCCGGGACAGTTCAATCAGCCCCAGCATTTT
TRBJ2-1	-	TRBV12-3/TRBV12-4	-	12	CASSSRRNEQFF	TGTGCCAGCAGTTCCCGCCGGAATGAGCAGTTCTTC
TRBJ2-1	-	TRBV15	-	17	CATSRRPGAGAYNEQFF	TGTGCCACCAGCAGGAGGCCCGGGGCAGGGGCCTACAATGAGCAGTTCTTC
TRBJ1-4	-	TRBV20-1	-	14	CSAATREINEKLFF	TGCAGTGCTGCTACCCGGGAAATTAATGAAAAACTGTTTTTT